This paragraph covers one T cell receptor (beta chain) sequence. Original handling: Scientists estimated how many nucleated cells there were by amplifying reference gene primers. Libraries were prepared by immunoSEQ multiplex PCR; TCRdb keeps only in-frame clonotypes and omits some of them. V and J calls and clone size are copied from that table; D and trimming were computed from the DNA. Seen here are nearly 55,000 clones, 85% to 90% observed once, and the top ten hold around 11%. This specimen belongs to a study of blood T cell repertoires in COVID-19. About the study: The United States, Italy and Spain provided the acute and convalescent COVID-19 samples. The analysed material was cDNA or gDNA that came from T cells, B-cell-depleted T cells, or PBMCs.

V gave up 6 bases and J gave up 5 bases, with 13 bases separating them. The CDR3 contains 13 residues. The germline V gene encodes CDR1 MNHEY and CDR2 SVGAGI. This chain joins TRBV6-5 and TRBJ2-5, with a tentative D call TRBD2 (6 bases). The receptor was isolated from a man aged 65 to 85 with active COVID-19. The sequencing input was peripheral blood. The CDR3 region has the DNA TGTGCCAGCAGAGGCGCGGGGAGCGAGACCCAGTACTTC. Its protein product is CASRGAGSETQYF.